Below, one T cell receptor beta chain is given with its context. The data belong to a study of blood T cell repertoires in COVID-19. Assay used: immunoSEQ multiplex PCR; TCRdb lists only in-frame clones, some missing. The sample shows more than 250,000 clones, roughly 90% of them seen only once. The sample taken for sequencing was peripheral blood. The sequence was obtained from a man younger than 30 who had recovered from COVID-19.

The CDR3 nucleotides read TGTGCCTGGAGTGTTGAGTCCCCCCCAGAGACCCAGTACTTC. Protein product: CAWSVESPPETQYF. The rearrangement uses TRBV30 and TRBJ2-5; D is ambiguous. This CDR3 has 14 residues. Germline CDR1 GTSNPN, CDR2 SVGIG (reference sequence). V was trimmed by 0 bases and J by 4 bases, leaving 12 bases between them.